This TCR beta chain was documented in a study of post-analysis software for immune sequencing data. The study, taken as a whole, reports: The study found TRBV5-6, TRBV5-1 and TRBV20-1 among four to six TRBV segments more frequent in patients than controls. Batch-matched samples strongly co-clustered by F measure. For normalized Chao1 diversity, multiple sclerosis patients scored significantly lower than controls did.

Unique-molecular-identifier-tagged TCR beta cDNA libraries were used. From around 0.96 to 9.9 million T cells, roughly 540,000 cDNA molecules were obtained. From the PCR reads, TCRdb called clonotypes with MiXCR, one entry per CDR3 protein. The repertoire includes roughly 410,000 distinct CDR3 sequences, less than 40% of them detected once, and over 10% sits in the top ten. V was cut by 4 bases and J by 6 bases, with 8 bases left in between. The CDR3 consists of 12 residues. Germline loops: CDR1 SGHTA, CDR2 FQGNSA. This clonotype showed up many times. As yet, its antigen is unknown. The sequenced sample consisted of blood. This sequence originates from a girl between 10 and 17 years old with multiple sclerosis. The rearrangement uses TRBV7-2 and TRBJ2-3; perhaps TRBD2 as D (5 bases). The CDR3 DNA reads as TGTGCCAGCAGCTACGTAGCGGATACGCAGTATTTT. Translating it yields CASSYVADTQYF.